Presented here are 30 T cell receptor beta chains from one specimen sequenced in a study of T cells in Graves' hyperthyroidism and ophthalmopathy. The source material, RNA transcripts, was used to amplify TCR beta CDR3 regions. TCR CDR3 underwent first-round RT-PCR with the HTBI primer set. TCRdb fed the multiplex PCR reads into MiXCR, producing one record per CDR3 protein. In the table there are under 300,000 distinct CDR3 sequences, less than 30% of which are singletons. The sample comprised blood. The receptors here all came from a man aged 40-55 years with Graves' hyperthyroidism that later progressed to Graves' ophthalmopathy.

The chain couples TRBV12-3 or TRBV12-4 to TRBJ1-2; D possibly corresponds to TRBD1 (5 bases). The CDR3 is 12 amino acids. The V end was cut by 7 bases, the J end by 3 bases, with 9 bases between. Here the CDR3 DNA reads TGTGCCAGCACCAGGGAGGACTATGGCTACACCTTC. Translating gives CASTREDYGYTF.

This clonotype occurred many times. The CDR3 spells CSARDLTSAGELFF. CDR3 nucleotides: TGCAGTGCTAGAGATCTTACTAGCGCTGGGGAGCTGTTTTTT. The chain carries TRBV20-1 and TRBJ2-2; 7 nucleotides line up with TRBD2. Germline trimming cut 0 bases from V and 8 bases from J; bases unmatched to any gene: 6. Germline V gene sequence: CDR1 DFQATT, CDR2 SNEGSKA (reference sequence). The CDR3 covers 14 residues.

This clonotype has ten or more counts. The DNA of the CDR3 is TGTGCCAGCAGTTATCGGGGGAGGTTGTCGGGGGAGCTGTTTTTT. Amino acids: CASSYRGRLSGELFF. J is TRBJ2-2 and V is TRBV6-5, with D perhaps matching TRBD2 (6 bases). V was clipped by 3 bases and J by 8 bases, with 16 bases between them. The CDR3 spans 15 residues. Germline V gene lookup returns CDR1 MNHEY and CDR2 SVGAGI.

This clonotype was counted ten times or more. The chain has TRBV5-1 and TRBJ1-2; D ambiguous. The V gene lost 0 bases and the J gene lost 5 bases, with 14 bases spanning the gap. There are 15 residues in the CDR3. Germline V lookup: CDR1 SGHRS, CDR2 YFSETQ. The CDR3 DNA sequence: TGCGCCAGCAGCTTGGTTCAAACAGACCTGTATGGCTACACCTTC. It is translated as CASSLVQTDLYGYTF.

In its sample, this clonotype was seen many times. This chain links TRBV15 with TRBJ1-2, with 10 positions matching TRBD1. The V and J ends lost 8 bases and 8 bases, in that order; junction bases with no gene match: 14. The CDR3 runs to 15 residues. In germline, CDR1 is LNHNV, CDR2 YYDKDF (reference sequence). CDR3 nucleotides: TGTGCCACCTCCGGGGCCGGGGACAGGGGTAGCGGCTACACCTTC. As protein: CATSGAGDRGSGYTF.

DNA of the CDR3: TGTGCCATCAGTGATGGAGGGGGGAGAGAGACCCAGTACTTC. It is translated as CAISDGGGRETQYF. The V call is TRBV10-3, the J call TRBJ2-5, with D tentatively TRBD1 or TRBD2 (6 bases each). Per the germline V gene, CDR1 is ENHRY and CDR2 is SYGVKD. The CDR3 has 14 residues. With 3 bases removed from V and 4 bases from J, the gap between germline ends came to 12 bases.

The chain recombines TRBV6-5 with TRBJ1-1; the D is unclear. Deletions cut 0 bases from V and 1 base from J, with 12 bases between. Germline values: CDR1 MNHEY, CDR2 SVGAGI. The length of the CDR3 is 16 residues. The CDR3 DNA sequence: TGTGCCAGCAGTTACTCGACTATTTTGGAGAACACTGAAGCTTTCTTT. This codes for CASSYSTILENTEAFF.

This clonotype was observed many times. The chain is built from TRBV12-3 or TRBV12-4 and TRBJ1-2; 7 bases fit TRBD1. There are 15 residues in the CDR3. Losses at the gene ends were 1 base for V and 6 bases for J; bases not matched to a gene: 8. CDR3 residues: CASSLVLEGAHGYTF. In DNA, the CDR3 is TGTGCCAGCAGTTTAGTCTTAGAGGGGGCGCATGGCTACACCTTC.

This clonotype was counted ten times or more. The chain is built from TRBV20-1 and TRBJ1-2, with D unresolved. V lost 5 bases and J 5 bases, leaving 15 bases between the germline ends. This CDR3 spans 13 amino acids. CDR1 and CDR2 (germline): DFQATT, SNEGSKA (reference sequence). The CDR3 DNA follows: TGCAGTGCTCCCCCAGTCGACGGATATGGCTACACCTTC. This gives the protein CSAPPVDGYGYTF.

For this clonotype: Being one base from a much bigger clone, this may be a read error. This chain connects TRBV5-1 to TRBJ2-5; D is uncertain. The CDR3 is 14 amino acids. Germline V gene lookup returns CDR1 SGHRS and CDR2 YFSETQ. The CDR3 DNA is TGCGCCAGCACCTTGGCCACTCCCCAAGAGACCCAGTACTTC. The encoded protein is CASTLATPQETQYF. The full variable domain, rest sourced from reference TRBV5-1 and TRBJ2-5, is KAGVTQTPRYLIKTRGQQVTLSCSPISGHRSVSWYQQTPGQGLQFLFEYFSETQRNKGNFPGRFSGRQFSNSRSEMNVSTLELGDSALYLCASTLATPQETQYFGPGTRLLVL.

The V gene is TRBV27, the J gene TRBJ2-7; the D call may be TRBD1 or TRBD2 (5 bases each). V lost 5 bases, J lost 2 bases, and 10 bases lay in between. The CDR3 covers 13 residues. Germline loops: CDR1 MNHEY, CDR2 SMNVEV (reference sequence). CDR3 in amino acids: CASSMGPAYEQYF. In DNA form, the CDR3 reads TGTGCCAGCAGTATGGGACCAGCCTACGAGCAGTACTTC.

This clonotype has a count of ten or more. The V call is TRBV19, the J call TRBJ2-5, with D unresolved. This CDR3 contains 16 residues. Trimming pared 3 bases from V and 0 bases from J, leaving 14 bases between. The germline V gene has CDR1 LNHDA and CDR2 SQIVND (reference sequence). Written as DNA, the CDR3 is TGTGCCAGTAGTATCATCGGCGGAATAAACCAAGAGACCCAGTACTTC. Its translation: CASSIIGGINQETQYF.

V and J are TRBV5-1 and TRBJ2-5; either TRBD1 or TRBD2 may fit D (6 bases each). Between the trimmed V and J ends, which lost 0 bases and 5 bases, there was a span of 11 bases. Germline CDR1 is SGHRS and CDR2 is YFSETQ. The CDR3 is 14 amino acids. CDR3 sequence (DNA): TGCGCCAGCAGCTTGGGGGGGGCGCGGGAGACCCAGTACTTC. This codes for CASSLGGARETQYF.

This clonotype was recorded many times. The chain employs TRBV19 and TRBJ1-2, with unresolved D. Trimming removed 1 base at V and 3 bases at J, with 9 bases between. The CDR3 contains 14 residues. CDR1 LNHDA and CDR2 SQIVND come from the germline V gene (reference sequence). CDR3: CASSIVGTDYGYTF. CDR3 coding DNA: TGTGCCAGTAGTATAGTCGGCACAGACTATGGCTACACCTTC.

At least ten counts were recorded for this clonotype. The gene calls are TRBV5-1 and TRBJ2-7; 7 bases are a match to TRBD1. The V and J ends lost 4 bases and 7 bases, in that order; junction bases with no gene match: 8. This CDR3 region has 13 residues. Germline V gene data show CDR1 as SGHRS and CDR2 as YFSETQ. In DNA, the CDR3 is TGCGCCAGCAGCCGGGACAGCTCGGGGGAGCAGTACTTC. Its translation is CASSRDSSGEQYF.

Ten or more counts support this clonotype. The chain carries TRBV19 and TRBJ2-7, with 7 bases matching TRBD1. The CDR3 extends over 16 amino acids. V was clipped by 6 bases and J by 2 bases; unmatched bases: 13. From germline, CDR1 is LNHDA and CDR2 SQIVND (reference sequence). CDR3 residues: CASSQTGTLTAYEQYF. The CDR3 DNA sequence: TGTGCCAGTAGCCAGACAGGGACCCTAACCGCCTACGAGCAGTACTTC.

This clonotype appeared many times. V gene TRBV20-1 combines with J gene TRBJ2-7, with 10 bases aligning to TRBD2. The CDR3 has 12 residues. J was trimmed by 3 bases and V by 6 bases; bases with no gene match: 2. The germline V gene encodes CDR1 DFQATT and CDR2 SNEGSKA (reference sequence). CDR3 DNA: TGCAGTGCCCCTAGCGGGAGCTACGAGCAGTACTTC. This sequence encodes CSAPSGSYEQYF.

The chain links TRBV12-3 or TRBV12-4 to TRBJ2-7; D perhaps matches TRBD1 (5 bases). Trimming shortened V by 3 bases and J by 5 bases, and 17 bases separated the two germline ends. The CDR3 runs 15 residues. The CDR3 bases are TGTGCCAGCAGTTTTTTCAAGGGGCTATTGGACGAGCAGTACTTC. It translates to CASSFFKGLLDEQYF.

This clonotype came up a few times. This rearrangement joins TRBV12-3 or TRBV12-4 to TRBJ2-7; the D is unclear. This CDR3 spans 12 amino acids. V lost 3 bases to trimming and J lost 9 bases, with 12 bases between them. The CDR3 spells CASSLPRVGQYF. The CDR3 DNA reads as TGTGCCAGCAGTTTGCCGCGAGTTGGGCAGTACTTC.

This clonotype was detected ten times or more. The chain has TRBV19 and TRBJ2-7; possibly TRBD1 or TRBD2 for D (5 bases each). V shed 7 bases and J shed 0 bases, with 13 bases lying between them. The CDR3 is made up of 14 amino acids. From germline, CDR1 is LNHDA and CDR2 SQIVND (reference sequence). CDR3 coding DNA: TGTGCCAGTACCGGGACGGGGAGCTCCTACGAGCAGTACTTC. This encodes CASTGTGSSYEQYF.

This clonotype was detected many times. The V gene is TRBV6-1, the J gene TRBJ1-1, with D unresolved. Deletions cut 6 bases from V and 11 bases from J, with 28 bases between. Germline V gives CDR1 MNHNS, CDR2 SASEGT. The CDR3 has 16 amino acids. CDR3 sequence: CASSLTSAATGGMAFF. The DNA of the CDR3 is TGTGCCAGCAGCCTAACATCCGCGGCGACGGGTGGCATGGCTTTCTTT.

This clonotype was recorded at least ten times. V gene TRBV15 combines with J gene TRBJ2-7; 16 nucleotides match TRBD2. CDR1 is LNHNV and CDR2 is YYDKDF in the germline V gene (reference sequence). The CDR3 contains 16 residues. With V trimmed by 0 bases and J by 11 bases, 7 bases remained unmatched. The CDR3 region has the DNA TGTGCCACCAGCAGAGACTCCGGGACTAGCGGGAGGGTTGAGTACTTC. This encodes CATSRDSGTSGRVEYF.

The chain employs TRBV11-2 and TRBJ1-2; D gene uncertain. V was cut by 5 bases and J by 4 bases, with 11 bases left in between. The germline CDR1 and CDR2 sequences are SGHAT and FQNNGV. This CDR3 is built from 13 residues. The CDR3 reads CASSLRHLYGYTF. The CDR3 DNA reads TGTGCCAGCAGCCTTCGACACCTCTATGGCTACACCTTC.

In this sample, this clonotype turned up many times. The chain links TRBV18 to TRBJ1-5; tentatively, D is TRBD1 (5 bases). Trimming left V 5 bases short and J 4 bases short, with 15 bases between. The length of the CDR3 is 15 residues. CDR1 and CDR2 (germline): KGHSH, LQKENI. CDR3 bases: TGTGCCAGCTCATACACAGGCTCTGGGAATCAGCCCCAGCATTTT. Translating it yields CASSYTGSGNQPQHF.

This clonotype was picked up many times. This chain joins TRBV12-3 or TRBV12-4 and TRBJ1-2; D is possibly TRBD1 (5 bases). The length of the CDR3 is 15 residues. Trimming pared 5 bases from V and 2 bases from J, leaving 15 bases between. The CDR3 is CASSTTGTVNYGYTF. The CDR3 DNA reads as TGTGCCAGCAGTACAACCGGGACCGTAAACTATGGCTACACCTTC.

This clonotype was found many times. The chain joins TRBV11-2 to TRBJ1-1; perhaps TRBD1 as D (5 bases). Germline V CDR1 and CDR2: SGHAT, FQNNGV. The V gene lost 5 bases and the J gene lost 1 base, with 11 bases spanning the gap. The CDR3 sequence is 14 residues long. The DNA for the CDR3 is TGTGCCAGCAGCCGGGGACGGCAGAACACTGAAGCTTTCTTT. Protein sequence: CASSRGRQNTEAFF. Drawing the rest from reference TRBV11-2 and TRBJ1-1, the complete variable domain is EAGVAQSPRYKIIEKRQSVAFWCNPISGHATLYWYQQILGQGPKLLIQFQNNGVVDDSQLPKDRFSAERLKGVDSTLKIQPAKLEDSAVYLCASSRGRQNTEAFFGQGTRLTVV.

This clonotype appeared many times. This chain joins TRBV24-1 and TRBJ1-1; weak D call: TRBD1 (5 bases). The CDR3 loop spans 15 amino acids. Trimming took off 4 bases at V and 5 bases at J, with 16 bases between the two ends. Germline-derived CDR1 and CDR2 are KGHDR and SFDVKD. In nucleotides, the CDR3 is TGTGCCACCAGTGACCTGACAGCGAAGTGGACTGAAGCTTTCTTT. Its translation is CATSDLTAKWTEAFF.

The rearrangement links TRBV6-2 or TRBV6-3 to TRBJ1-1; D is possibly TRBD1 (5 bases). This CDR3 spans 12 amino acids. Trimming removed 6 bases from V and 9 bases from J, with 14 bases in between. The germline V gene encodes CDR1 MNHEY and CDR2 SVGEGT. The CDR3 DNA sequence: TGTGCCAGCAGCTCTGACAGCGGCCAAGCTTTCTTT. It specifies CASSSDSGQAFF.

There are many counts of this clonotype. The chain links TRBV18 to TRBJ2-7; a weak D match, TRBD2 (6 bases). V was shortened by 3 bases and J by 4 bases, with 13 bases between the two germline ends. Germline V gene lookup returns CDR1 KGHSH and CDR2 LQKENI. This CDR3 contains 14 residues. This CDR3 reads CASSPGGREYEQYF. For the CDR3, the DNA is TGTGCCAGCTCACCCGGGGGACGGGAGTACGAGCAGTACTTC.

The chain uses TRBV28 and TRBJ2-7; 11 bases align to TRBD2. The CDR3 contains 14 residues. With V trimmed by 6 bases and J by 4 bases, 5 bases remained unmatched. The V gene's germline CDR1 is MDHEN and CDR2 SYDVKM. CDR3 in amino acids: CASRLAGVAYEQYF. For the CDR3, the DNA is TGTGCCAGCAGACTAGCGGGAGTTGCTTACGAGCAGTACTTC.